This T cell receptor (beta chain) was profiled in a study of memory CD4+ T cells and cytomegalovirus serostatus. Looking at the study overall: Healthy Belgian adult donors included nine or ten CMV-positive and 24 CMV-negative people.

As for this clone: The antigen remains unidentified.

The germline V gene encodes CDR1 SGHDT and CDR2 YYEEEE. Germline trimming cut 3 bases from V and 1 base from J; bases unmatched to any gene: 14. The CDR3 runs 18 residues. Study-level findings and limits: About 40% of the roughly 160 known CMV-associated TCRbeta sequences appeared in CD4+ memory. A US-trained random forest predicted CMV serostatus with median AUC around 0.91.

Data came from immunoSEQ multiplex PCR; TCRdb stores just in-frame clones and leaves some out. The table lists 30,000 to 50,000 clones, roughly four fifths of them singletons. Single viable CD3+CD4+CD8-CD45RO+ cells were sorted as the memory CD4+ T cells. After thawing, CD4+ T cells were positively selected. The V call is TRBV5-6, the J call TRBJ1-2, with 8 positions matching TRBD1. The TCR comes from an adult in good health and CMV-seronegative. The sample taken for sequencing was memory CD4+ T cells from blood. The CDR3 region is CASSYKLGQGPRNYGYTF. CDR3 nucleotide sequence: TGTGCCAGCAGCTACAAATTAGGACAGGGTCCGCGTAACTATGGCTACACCTTC.